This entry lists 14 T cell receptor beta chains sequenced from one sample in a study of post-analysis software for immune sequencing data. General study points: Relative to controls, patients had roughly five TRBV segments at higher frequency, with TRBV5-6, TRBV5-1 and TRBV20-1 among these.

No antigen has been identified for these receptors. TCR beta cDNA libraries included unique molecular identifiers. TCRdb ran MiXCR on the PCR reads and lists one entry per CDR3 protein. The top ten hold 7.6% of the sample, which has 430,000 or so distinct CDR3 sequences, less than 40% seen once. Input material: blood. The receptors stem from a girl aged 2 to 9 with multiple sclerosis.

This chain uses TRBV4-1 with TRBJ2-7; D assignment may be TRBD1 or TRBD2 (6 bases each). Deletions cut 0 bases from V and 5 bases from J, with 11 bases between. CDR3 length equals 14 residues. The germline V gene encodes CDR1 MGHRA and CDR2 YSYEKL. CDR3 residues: CASSQERGEDEQYF. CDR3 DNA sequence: TGCGCCAGCAGCCAAGAAAGGGGGGAGGACGAGCAGTACTTC.

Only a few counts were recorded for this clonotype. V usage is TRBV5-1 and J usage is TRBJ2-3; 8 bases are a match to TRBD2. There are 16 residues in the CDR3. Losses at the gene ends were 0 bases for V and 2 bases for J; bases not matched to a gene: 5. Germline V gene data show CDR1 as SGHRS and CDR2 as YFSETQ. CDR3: CASSLDGGGSTDTQYF. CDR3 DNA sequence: TGCGCCAGCAGCTTGGATGGCGGGGGGTCCACAGATACGCAGTATTTT.

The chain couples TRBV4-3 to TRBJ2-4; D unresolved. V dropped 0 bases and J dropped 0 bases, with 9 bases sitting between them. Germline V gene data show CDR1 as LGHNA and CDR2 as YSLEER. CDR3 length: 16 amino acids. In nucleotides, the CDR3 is TGCGCCAGCAGCCAAGATTTCGGATTAGCCAAAAACATTCAGTACTTC. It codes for CASSQDFGLAKNIQYF.

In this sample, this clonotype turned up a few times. CDR3 DNA sequence: TGCGCCAGCAGCCCGACAGGGTTGGGGTACTCCGGTGAGCAGTTCTTC. This gives the protein CASSPTGLGYSGEQFF. The chain is built from TRBV5-1 and TRBJ2-1; 7 bases are shared with TRBD1. Unmatched junction bases numbered 16, after V lost 4 bases and J lost 9 bases. CDR1 SGHRS and CDR2 YFSETQ come from the germline V gene. The length of the CDR3 is 16 residues.

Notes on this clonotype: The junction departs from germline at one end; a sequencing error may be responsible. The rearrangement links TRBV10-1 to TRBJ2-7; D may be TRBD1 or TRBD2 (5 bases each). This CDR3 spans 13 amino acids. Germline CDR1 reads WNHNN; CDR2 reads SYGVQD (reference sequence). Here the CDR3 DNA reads TGCGCCAACAGTGAACTGGGGGTCTACGAGCAGTACTTC. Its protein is CANSELGVYEQYF.

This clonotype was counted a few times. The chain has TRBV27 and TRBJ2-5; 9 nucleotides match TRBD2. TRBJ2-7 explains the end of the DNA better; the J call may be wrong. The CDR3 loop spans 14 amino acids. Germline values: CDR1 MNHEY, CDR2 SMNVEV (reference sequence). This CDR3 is CASSYGAGGYEQYF. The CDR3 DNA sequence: TGTGCCAGCAGTTATGGGGCGGGAGGGTACGAGCAGTACTTC.

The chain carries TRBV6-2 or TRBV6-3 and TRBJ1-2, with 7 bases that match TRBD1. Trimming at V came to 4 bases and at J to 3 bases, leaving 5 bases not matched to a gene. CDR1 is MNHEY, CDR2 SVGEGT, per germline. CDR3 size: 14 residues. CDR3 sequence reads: CASSSQGRYYGYTF. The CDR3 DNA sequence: TGTGCCAGCAGTTCACAGGGGCGGTACTATGGCTACACCTTC.

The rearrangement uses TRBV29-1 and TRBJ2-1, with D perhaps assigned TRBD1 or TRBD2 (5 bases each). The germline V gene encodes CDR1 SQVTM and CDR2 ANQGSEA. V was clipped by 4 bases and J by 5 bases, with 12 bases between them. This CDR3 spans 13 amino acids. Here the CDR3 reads CSVGGRMNNEQFF. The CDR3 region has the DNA TGCAGCGTTGGGGGACGAATGAACAATGAGCAGTTCTTC.

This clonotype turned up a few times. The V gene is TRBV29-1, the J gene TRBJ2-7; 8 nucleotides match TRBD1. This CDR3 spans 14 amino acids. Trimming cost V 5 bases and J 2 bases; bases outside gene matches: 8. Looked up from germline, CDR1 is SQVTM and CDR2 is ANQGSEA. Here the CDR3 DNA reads TGCAGCGTTACCGGACAGGGTCAGACCTACGAGCAGTACTTC. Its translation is CSVTGQGQTYEQYF.

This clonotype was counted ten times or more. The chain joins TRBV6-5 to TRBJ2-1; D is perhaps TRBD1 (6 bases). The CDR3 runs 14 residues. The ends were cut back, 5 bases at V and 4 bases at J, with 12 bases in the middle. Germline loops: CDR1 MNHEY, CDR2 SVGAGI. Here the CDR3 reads CASSPAGQYNEQFF. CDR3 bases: TGTGCCAGCAGTCCGGCCGGACAGTACAATGAGCAGTTCTTC.

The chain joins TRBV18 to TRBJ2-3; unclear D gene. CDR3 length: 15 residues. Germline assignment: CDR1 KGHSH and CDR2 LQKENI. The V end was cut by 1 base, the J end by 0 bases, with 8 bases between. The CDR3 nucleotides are TGTGCCAGCTCACCACTGCAGTTAAGCACAGATACGCAGTATTTT. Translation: CASSPLQLSTDTQYF.

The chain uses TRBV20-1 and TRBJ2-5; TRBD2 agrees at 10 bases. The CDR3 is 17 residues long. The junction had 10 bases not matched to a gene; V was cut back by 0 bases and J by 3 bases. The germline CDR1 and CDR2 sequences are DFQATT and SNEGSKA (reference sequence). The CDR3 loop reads CSARDFGSGGAKETQYF. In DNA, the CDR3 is TGCAGTGCTAGAGATTTTGGAAGCGGGGGGGCTAAAGAGACCCAGTACTTC.

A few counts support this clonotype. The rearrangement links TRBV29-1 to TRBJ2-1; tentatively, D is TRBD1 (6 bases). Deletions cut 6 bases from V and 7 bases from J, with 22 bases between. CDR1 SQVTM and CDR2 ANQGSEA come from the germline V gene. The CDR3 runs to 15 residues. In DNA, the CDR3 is TGCAGCGTGATAGGCTTCGCAGGGGCGCATAATGAGCAGTTCTTC. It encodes CSVIGFAGAHNEQFF.

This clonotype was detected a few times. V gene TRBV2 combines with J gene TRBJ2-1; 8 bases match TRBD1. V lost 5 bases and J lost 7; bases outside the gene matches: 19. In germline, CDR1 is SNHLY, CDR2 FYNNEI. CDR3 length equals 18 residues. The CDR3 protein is CASSYRAPETGEWNEQFF. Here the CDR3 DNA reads TGTGCCAGCAGTTATCGCGCCCCGGAGACAGGGGAGTGGAATGAGCAGTTCTTC. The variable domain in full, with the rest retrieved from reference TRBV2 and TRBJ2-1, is EPEVTQTPSHQVTQMGQEVILRCVPISNHLYFYWYRQILGQKVEFLVSFYNNEISEKSEIFDDQFSVERPDGSNFTLKIRSTKLEDSAMYFCASSYRAPETGEWNEQFFGPGTRLTVL.